Each of the 24 T cell receptor beta chains below was sequenced from the same sample in a study of beta chain features in type 1 diabetes. Isolated RNA was reverse transcribed in full, so expressed TCRB transcripts were sequenced. Generated by immunoSEQ multiplex PCR, the TCRdb table keeps only in-frame clones and is missing some. This sample carries about 740,000 clones, about an eighth of them seen once, and the ten largest clones take around 0.022%. What these receptors recognize is not known. Study findings and constraints: The study found moderately but significantly shorter TCRB CDR3s in all four CD4+ subsets of Type 1 diabetes patients.

The sequenced sample was naive CD4+ T cells from blood. These receptors were obtained from a man aged 18-30 years with type 1 diabetes.

The chain carries TRBV4-1 and TRBJ1-1; D is perhaps TRBD1 (6 bases). There are 17 residues in the CDR3. Germline V gene sequence: CDR1 MGHRA, CDR2 YSYEKL. Trimming pared 0 bases from V and 1 base from J, leaving 15 bases between. CDR3 DNA: TGCGCCAGCAGCCAAGAAGGGAAGGGGGAATGGAACACTGAAGCTTTCTTT. This translates into CASSQEGKGEWNTEAFF.

This clone appeared a few times. This rearrangement joins TRBV25-1 to TRBJ1-2; D possibly corresponds to TRBD1 (5 bases). CDR3 length equals 17 residues. V lost 3 bases to trimming and J lost 3 bases, with 20 bases between them. CDR1 and CDR2 (germline): MGHDK, SYGVNS. The CDR3 bases are TGTGCCAGCAGTGATCCAGGGAGCCCAAGCGTGGACTATGGCTACACCTTC. Translation: CASSDPGSPSVDYGYTF.

The chain employs TRBV6-5 and TRBJ1-6, with 7 bases identical to TRBD1. Per the germline V gene, CDR1 is MNHEY and CDR2 is SVGAGI. CDR3 length: 14 residues. J was trimmed by 5 bases and V by 5 bases; bases with no gene match: 3. The CDR3 loop reads CASSTTGNNSPLHF. DNA for the CDR3: TGTGCCAGCAGTACGACAGGGAATAATTCACCCCTCCACTTT.

The table lists this clone with a few counts. V gene TRBV5-1 combines with J gene TRBJ2-3; D is possibly TRBD1 (5 bases). The CDR3 sequence is 14 residues long. Trimming pared 7 bases from V and 1 base from J, leaving 13 bases between. Germline V gene data show CDR1 as SGHRS and CDR2 as YFSETQ. CDR3 protein: CASCPTVGTDTQYF. The CDR3 coding sequence is TGCGCCAGCTGCCCGACAGTGGGCACAGATACGCAGTATTTT.

This clone showed up just a few times. The rearrangement links TRBV10-3 to TRBJ1-2; the D is unclear. The V gene lost 2 bases and the J gene lost 3 bases, with 16 bases spanning the gap. CDR3 length: 16 residues. Germline V gene data show CDR1 as ENHRY and CDR2 as SYGVKD. The CDR3 DNA reads as TGTGCCATCAGTGAGCCAGCTCGAGGTTTTTACTATGGCTACACCTTC. Residues: CAISEPARGFYYGYTF.

The chain links TRBV7-9 to TRBJ2-3, with D maybe TRBD2 (5 bases). Germline CDR1 and CDR2: SEHNR and FQNEAQ (reference sequence). The CDR3 loop spans 15 amino acids. V dropped 1 base and J dropped 0 bases, with 8 bases sitting between them. CDR3 sequence (DNA): TGTGCCAGCAGCTTAGAGAGGGCCAGCACAGATACGCAGTATTTT. Protein: CASSLERASTDTQYF.

This chain's CDR3 is CASSLARARDNQPQHF. The CDR3 DNA reads TGTGCCAGCAGCTTAGCGCGGGCTAGGGACAATCAGCCCCAGCATTTT. The chain uses TRBV7-8 and TRBJ1-5; D is ambiguous. In germline, CDR1 is SGHVS, CDR2 FQNEAQ. The CDR3 runs to 16 residues. V lost 0 bases to trimming and J lost 3 bases, with 12 bases between them.

The chain combines TRBV14 with TRBJ2-5; 11 bases align to TRBD2. This CDR3 is built from 15 residues. The V segment lost 4 bases and the J segment 2 bases; nucleotides outside the gene matches: 3. The V gene's germline CDR1 is SGHDN and CDR2 FVKESK. The CDR3 sequence: CASSRLAGTQETQYF. Here the CDR3 DNA reads TGTGCCAGCAGCCGACTAGCGGGGACTCAAGAGACCCAGTACTTC.

The chain recombines TRBV6-5 with TRBJ1-6; D is undetermined. This CDR3 has 14 residues. The V gene lost 2 bases and the J gene lost 9 bases, with 11 bases spanning the gap. CDR1 MNHEY and CDR2 SVGAGI come from the germline V gene. The CDR3, as DNA: TGTGCCAGCAGTTACAAAGGAGGCAGTTCACCCCTCCACTTT. Translation: CASSYKGGSSPLHF.

This clone was counted between two and nine times. V usage is TRBV30 and J usage is TRBJ2-3, with D possibly being TRBD2 (6 bases). The CDR3 is 15 residues long. Germline V gene data show CDR1 as GTSNPN and CDR2 as SVGIG (reference sequence). Between the trimmed V and J ends, which lost 4 bases and 1 base, there was a span of 15 bases. This CDR3 reads CAWKGTSSGTDTQYF. As DNA, the CDR3 is TGTGCCTGGAAGGGGACTTCTTCTGGCACAGATACGCAGTATTTT.

V and J are TRBV30 and TRBJ2-7, with D possibly being TRBD1 (5 bases). This CDR3 is built from 13 residues. From germline, CDR1 is GTSNPN and CDR2 SVGIG (reference sequence). V lost 1 base and J lost 0, with 7 bases in between. The CDR3 region has the DNA TGTGCCTGGAGTGCAGGGAACTCCTACGAGCAGTACTTC. Translated: CAWSAGNSYEQYF.

The chain joins TRBV28 to TRBJ2-5, with TRBD1 matching over 9 bases. V was pared by 5 bases and J by 14 bases, with 9 bases of the junction left unmatched. The CDR3 totals 12 residues. Germline V gene sequence: CDR1 MDHEN, CDR2 SYDVKM. The CDR3 DNA reads TGTGCCAGCAGTCCCCAGGCGGGACAGGGCTACTTC. Its translation: CASSPQAGQGYF.

The chain uses TRBV19 and TRBJ1-2; TRBD1 matches 9 bases. Per germline, CDR1 LNHDA and CDR2 SQIVND (reference sequence). This CDR3 region has 14 residues. V trimming: 7 bases; J trimming: 2 bases; junction bases outside the gene matches: 5. The CDR3 region is CASIRTGDNYGYTF. The CDR3 DNA reads TGTGCCAGTATCAGGACAGGGGACAACTATGGCTACACCTTC. The whole variable domain, remainder taken from reference TRBV19 and TRBJ1-2, is DGGITQSPKYLFRKEGQNVTLSCEQNLNHDAMYWYRQDPGQGLRLIYYSQIVNDFQKGDIAEGYSVSREKKESFPLTVTSAQKNPTAFYLCASIRTGDNYGYTFGSGTRLTVV.

The chain employs TRBV28 and TRBJ2-7, with 8 bases fitting TRBD1. Germline CDR1 MDHEN, CDR2 SYDVKM. The CDR3 covers 15 residues. Trimming at V came to 5 bases and at J to 3 bases, leaving 9 bases not matched to a gene. The CDR3 nucleotides read TGTGCCAGCAGTAGGACAGGGAGCGGGCTCTACGAGCAGTACTTC. This sequence encodes CASSRTGSGLYEQYF.

The rearrangement links TRBV2 to TRBJ1-1; no clear D gene. Germline CDR1 is SNHLY and CDR2 is FYNNEI. The CDR3 is made up of 13 amino acids. Trimming pared 6 bases from V and 3 bases from J, leaving 11 bases between. The CDR3, as DNA: TGTGCCAGCAGCCCGAGGGTGGACACTGAAGCTTTCTTT. Translation: CASSPRVDTEAFF.

This clone was observed a single time. The chain recombines TRBV2 with TRBJ1-6; 9 nucleotides align to TRBD1. This CDR3 has 19 residues. CDR1 is SNHLY and CDR2 is FYNNEI in the germline V gene. V was pared by 2 bases and J by 2 bases, with 10 bases of the junction left unmatched. CDR3 region: CASSETPPGQGTYNSPLHF. The CDR3 DNA reads TGTGCCAGCAGTGAAACACCCCCCGGACAGGGGACCTATAATTCACCCCTCCACTTT. Together with reference TRBV2 and TRBJ1-6, the CDR3 gives the full variable domain: EPEVTQTPSHQVTQMGQEVILRCVPISNHLYFYWYRQILGQKVEFLVSFYNNEISEKSEIFDDQFSVERPDGSNFTLKIRSTKLEDSAMYFCASSETPPGQGTYNSPLHFGNGTRLTVT.

This chain connects TRBV7-9 to TRBJ1-5, with D unresolved. Germline loops: CDR1 SEHNR, CDR2 FQNEAQ (reference sequence). Between the trimmed V and J ends, which lost 3 bases and 10 bases, there was a span of 19 bases. There are 15 residues in the CDR3. The CDR3 sequence: CASSFSAGGNTPQHF. In DNA form, the CDR3 reads TGTGCCAGCAGCTTTTCAGCGGGCGGTAATACTCCCCAGCATTTT.

The V and J genes are TRBV2 and TRBJ2-1; tentative D call: TRBD2 (6 bases). The CDR3 runs 15 residues. Trimming cost V 5 bases and J 4 bases, with 15 bases left between them. Germline values: CDR1 SNHLY, CDR2 FYNNEI. The CDR3 nucleotides read TGTGCCAGCAGTAGGGACTCTGGGGTTTACAATGAGCAGTTCTTC. This gives the protein CASSRDSGVYNEQFF.

This clone was observed a handful of times. The rearrangement joins TRBV6-5 to TRBJ2-1; D uncertain. The V gene lost 7 bases and the J gene lost 4 bases, with 11 bases spanning the gap. Germline values: CDR1 MNHEY, CDR2 SVGAGI. The CDR3 runs 13 residues. The CDR3 DNA reads as TGTGCCAGCAACAGTCCTCTTTACAATGAGCAGTTCTTC. Amino acids: CASNSPLYNEQFF.

This clone was counted a few times. This sequence joins TRBV6-6 and TRBJ1-6; the D gene is possibly TRBD1 (5 bases). Germline CDR1 and CDR2: MNHNY and SVGAGI (reference sequence). The CDR3 spans 12 residues. Trimming removed 6 bases at V and 10 bases at J, with 10 bases between. The CDR3 spells CASSPGGSPLHF. The CDR3 DNA sequence: TGTGCCAGCAGCCCTGGGGGGTCACCCCTCCACTTT.

The chain combines TRBV4-1 with TRBJ2-6; D possibly uses TRBD1 or TRBD2 (5 bases each). The CDR3 spans 16 residues. Trimming removed 1 base at V and 3 bases at J, with 10 bases between. Germline CDR1 is MGHRA and CDR2 is YSYEKL. CDR3 sequence: CASSQVSGSGANVLTF. DNA of the CDR3: TGCGCCAGCAGCCAAGTCTCAGGGAGTGGGGCCAACGTCCTGACTTTC.

This sequence joins TRBV4-1 and TRBJ2-7; tentative D call: TRBD2 (5 bases). The CDR3 is made up of 15 amino acids. V lost 1 base, J lost 0 bases, and 10 bases lay in between. CDR1 is MGHRA, CDR2 YSYEKL, per germline. The CDR3 bases are TGCGCCAGCAGCCAAGGGTGGGGAGACTCCTACGAGCAGTACTTC. This sequence encodes CASSQGWGDSYEQYF.

This clone was seen a handful of times. Within the sample, other DNA sequences also encode this same CDR3. The rearrangement uses TRBV6-5 and TRBJ2-7; unclear D gene. The CDR3 sequence is 13 residues long. Germline CDR1 MNHEY, CDR2 SVGAGI. The germline V and J ends were trimmed by 8 bases and 0 bases, with 11 bases remaining between them. In DNA, the CDR3 is TGTGCCAGCTCTAGGGCAGGCTCCTACGAGCAGTACTTC. Translating it yields CASSRAGSYEQYF.

The table lists this clone with a few counts. The rearrangement links TRBV2 to TRBJ1-5; D is uncertain. The germline CDR1 and CDR2 sequences are SNHLY and FYNNEI. The CDR3 length is 14 residues. The V end lost 0 bases, the J end lost 7 bases, and 10 bases lay between the germline ends. The CDR3 DNA is TGTGCCAGCAGTGAAGCGCTTCCCAGCCAGCCCCAGCATTTT. This codes for CASSEALPSQPQHF.